Presented here are 20 T cell receptor beta chains from one specimen sequenced in a study of cytomegalovirus exposure and HLA in healthy donors. In the PCR, 60 Vbeta and 13 Jbeta primers were used. Sequenced by immunoSEQ multiplex PCR; TCRdb stores in-frame clones only, minus some. This sample has roughly 150,000 clones; approximately 80% occur once, and the top ten carry around 1.6%. Sequenced: PBMCs. These receptors came from a woman between 18 and 29 years old in good health and CMV-seronegative.

The rearrangement links TRBV6-1 to TRBJ1-1; D gene unclear. Germline lookup yields CDR1 MNHNS and CDR2 SASEGT. V was trimmed by 0 bases and J by 1 base, leaving 9 bases between them. This CDR3 has 15 amino acids. The CDR3 reads CASSEAGSGNTEAFF. The CDR3 DNA is TGTGCCAGCAGTGAAGCGGGCAGCGGGAACACTGAAGCTTTCTTT.

The chain couples TRBV6-5 to TRBJ1-1; D call uncertain. Germline V lookup: CDR1 MNHEY, CDR2 SVGAGI. The V and J ends lost 2 bases and 3 bases respectively, with 13 bases between them. The length of the CDR3 is 15 residues. DNA for the CDR3: TGTGCCAGCAGTTACCGGGAAGGAGGCGACACTGAAGCTTTCTTT. It encodes CASSYREGGDTEAFF.

This clone is a singleton in its sample. V gene TRBV11-3 combines with J gene TRBJ2-7, with 7 bases aligning to TRBD2. J gave up 7 bases and V 1 base, and 7 bases lay outside the gene matches. Germline assignment: CDR1 SGHNT and CDR2 YENEEA. The CDR3 length is 14 residues. The CDR3 here is CASSLGSGGREQYF. The CDR3 nucleotides read TGTGCCAGCAGCTTAGGGTCGGGGGGACGGGAGCAGTACTTC.

The chain combines TRBV4-2 with TRBJ1-5, with TRBD1 matching over 10 bases. V shed 0 bases and J 4 bases; nucleotides not matched to a gene: 3. This CDR3 comprises 16 residues. Germline V gene lookup returns CDR1 LGHNA and CDR2 YNFKEQ. CDR3 nucleotide sequence: TGTGCCAGCAGCCAAGATGGGACAGGGGATAATCAGCCCCAGCATTTT. Its translation is CASSQDGTGDNQPQHF.

CDR3 protein: CASRQGKGQPQHF. The CDR3, as DNA: TGTGCCAGCCGACAGGGGAAAGGACAGCCCCAGCATTTT. The chain couples TRBV18 to TRBJ1-5; 8 bases match TRBD1. Germline V CDR1 and CDR2: KGHSH, LQKENI. The CDR3 runs to 13 residues. The V and J ends lost 8 bases and 7 bases, in that order; junction bases with no gene match: 7.

As to this clone: The junction departs from germline at one end; a sequencing error may be responsible. This sequence joins TRBV6-8 and TRBJ2-6; D might be TRBD1 (5 bases). The CDR3 runs 18 residues. Germline values: CDR1 MNHGY, CDR2 SAAAGT. The CDR3 coding sequence is TGTGCCAGTTATCGGAGCCGCCCCCACACTACTGGGGCCAACGGCCTGACTTTC. Protein product: CASYRSRPHTTGANGLTF.

This chain links TRBV13 with TRBJ1-3; D is uncertain. Germline assignment: CDR1 PRHDT and CDR2 FYEKMQ (reference sequence). The CDR3 contains 16 residues. With 2 bases removed from V and 1 base from J, the gap between germline ends came to 12 bases. The CDR3: CASSLTRFGSGNTIYF. The CDR3 DNA reads TGTGCCAGCAGCTTAACTCGTTTTGGTTCTGGAAACACCATATATTTT.

The J gene is TRBJ2-1, the V gene TRBV6-5; no definite D call. Germline values: CDR1 MNHEY, CDR2 SVGAGI. The CDR3 is 13 amino acids. Trimming took 2 bases from V and 6 from J, leaving 8 bases between them. The CDR3 sequence is CASSYLSGNEQFF. As DNA, the CDR3 is TGTGCCAGCAGTTACCTTTCAGGCAATGAGCAGTTCTTC.

This chain connects TRBV27 to TRBJ1-2; tentatively, D is TRBD1 (5 bases). CDR1 and CDR2 from the germline V gene are MNHEY and SMNVEV (reference sequence). The V end was cut by 3 bases, the J end by 4 bases, with 21 bases between. This CDR3 comprises 17 residues. The CDR3 sequence is CASSFSVSEGLGYGYTF. CDR3 in DNA: TGTGCCAGCAGTTTCTCCGTCTCGGAGGGACTCGGCTATGGCTACACCTTC.

The chain recombines TRBV9 with TRBJ2-3, with 7 bases lining up with TRBD2. The CDR3 runs 14 residues. V trimming: 6 bases; J trimming: 5 bases; junction bases outside the gene matches: 9. In germline, CDR1 is SGDLS, CDR2 YYNGEE. DNA of the CDR3: TGTGCCAGCAACCGAGCGGGACTCCTAGATACGCAGTATTTT. Amino acid sequence: CASNRAGLLDTQYF.

The chain combines TRBV2 with TRBJ2-7, with D tentatively TRBD1 (5 bases). Germline CDR1 and CDR2: SNHLY and FYNNEI. The V end lost 5 bases, the J end lost 2 bases, and 13 bases lay between the germline ends. This CDR3 contains 14 residues. The CDR3 nucleotides are TGTGCCAGCAGTTTTCAGGGTGCCCCCTACGAGCAGTACTTC. Its protein is CASSFQGAPYEQYF.

The V gene is TRBV5-5, the J gene TRBJ1-1; D remains ambiguous. The CDR3 sequence is 14 residues long. Per germline, CDR1 SGHKS and CDR2 YYEKEE (reference sequence). Trimming shortened V by 0 bases and J by 2 bases, and 8 bases separated the two germline ends. The CDR3 coding sequence is TGTGCCAGCAGCTTGGCGGCAGGAAACACTGAAGCTTTCTTT. Translated, it gives CASSLAAGNTEAFF.

The genes are TRBV28 and TRBJ2-1, with 7 bases lining up with TRBD1. This CDR3 contains 15 residues. The germline CDR1 and CDR2 sequences are MDHEN and SYDVKM. J lost 3 bases, V lost 6 bases, and 8 bases had no gene match. In nucleotides, the CDR3 is TGTGCCAGCAGACCCCGACAGGGTCACTACAATGAGCAGTTCTTC. Translation: CASRPRQGHYNEQFF.

The chain employs TRBV5-6 and TRBJ2-5, with a possible D match to TRBD2 (7 bases). Trimming removed 2 bases from V and 3 bases from J, with 20 bases in between. The germline gives CDR1 SGHDT, CDR2 YYEEEE. The CDR3 is 17 amino acids. CDR3 in amino acids: CASSFFLPPGGEETQYF. The CDR3 bases are TGTGCCAGCAGCTTTTTTTTGCCTCCGGGGGGCGAAGAGACCCAGTACTTC.

The gene calls are TRBV11-3 and TRBJ1-1, with D uncertain. The V end lost 1 base, the J end lost 0 bases, and 6 bases lay between the germline ends. CDR1 and CDR2 from the germline V gene are SGHNT and YENEEA. The CDR3 has 14 residues. The CDR3 DNA reads TGTGCCAGCAGCTTAGTGTCAGTGAACACTGAAGCTTTCTTT. It yields the protein CASSLVSVNTEAFF.

The V and J genes are TRBV6-6 and TRBJ2-7; TRBD1 aligns across 9 bases. This CDR3 is 14 amino acids long. Germline CDR1 MNHNY, CDR2 SVGAGI (reference sequence). V lost 9 bases and J lost 4; bases outside the gene matches: 10. The CDR3 nucleotides are TGTGCCAGTACCACAGGGGGACAGGGTTACGAGCAGTACTTC. It specifies CASTTGGQGYEQYF.

V and J are TRBV4-2 and TRBJ2-3; TRBD2 matches 12 bases. The ends lost 1 base at V and 6 bases at J; junction bases unmatched: 5. CDR1 and CDR2 from the germline V gene are LGHNA and YNFKEQ. The CDR3 is made up of 16 amino acids. The DNA of the CDR3 is TGTGCCAGCAGCCAAGCGCTAGCGGGGGGGCTCGATACGCAGTATTTT. Residues: CASSQALAGGLDTQYF.

In this sample, this clone turned up a few times. The chain combines TRBV5-4 with TRBJ2-4; weak D call: TRBD1 (6 bases). The germline gives CDR1 SGHNT, CDR2 YYREEE (reference sequence). The CDR3 is 15 residues long. V lost 3 bases and J lost 0, with 10 bases in between. CDR3 nucleotides: TGTGCCAGCAGCTCAGGGGCTCTAGCCAAAAACATTCAGTACTTC. This sequence encodes CASSSGALAKNIQYF.

This CDR3 is CAWRVTGMNTEAFF. As DNA, the CDR3 is TGTGCCTGGAGAGTAACAGGGATGAACACTGAAGCTTTCTTT. This rearrangement joins TRBV30 to TRBJ1-1; a weak D match, TRBD1 (6 bases). V lost 3 bases and J lost 0, with 11 bases in between. The CDR3 covers 14 residues. Germline CDR1 GTSNPN, CDR2 SVGIG (reference sequence).

This clone was recorded once. V is TRBV27 and J is TRBJ2-7, with D maybe TRBD1 (6 bases). Per the germline V gene, CDR1 is MNHEY and CDR2 is SMNVEV (reference sequence). V was shortened by 6 bases and J by 0 bases, with 12 bases between the two germline ends. CDR3 length: 14 amino acids. This CDR3 reads CASSHDRSSYEQYF. CDR3 DNA: TGTGCCAGCAGCCACGACAGGAGCTCCTACGAGCAGTACTTC.